This note documents a single TCR beta chain sequence. Original handling: Estimated nucleated cell counts came from reference gene primer amplification. Method: immunoSEQ multiplex PCR; TCRdb's copy keeps in-frame clones and lacks some. V and J calls and clone size are copied from that table; D and trimming were computed from the DNA. The table has about 100,000 clones, about three quarters seen once. The sample belongs to a study of blood T cell repertoires in COVID-19. Overall study: Researchers got acute and convalescent COVID-19 samples from the United States, Italy and Spain. Sources were T cells, B-cell-depleted T cells, or PBMCs; the material itself was cDNA or gDNA.

The sequence derives from a woman aged 40 to 50 with acute or convalescent COVID-19. Specimen: peripheral blood.

The CDR3 sequence is CASTTTYGYTF. The CDR3, as DNA: TGTGCCAGCACTACCACCTATGGCTACACCTTC. The V call is TRBV28, the J call TRBJ1-2; D not certain. The CDR3 totals 11 residues. The V gene's germline CDR1 is MDHEN and CDR2 SYDVKM. Deletions cut 7 bases from V and 4 bases from J, with 7 bases between.